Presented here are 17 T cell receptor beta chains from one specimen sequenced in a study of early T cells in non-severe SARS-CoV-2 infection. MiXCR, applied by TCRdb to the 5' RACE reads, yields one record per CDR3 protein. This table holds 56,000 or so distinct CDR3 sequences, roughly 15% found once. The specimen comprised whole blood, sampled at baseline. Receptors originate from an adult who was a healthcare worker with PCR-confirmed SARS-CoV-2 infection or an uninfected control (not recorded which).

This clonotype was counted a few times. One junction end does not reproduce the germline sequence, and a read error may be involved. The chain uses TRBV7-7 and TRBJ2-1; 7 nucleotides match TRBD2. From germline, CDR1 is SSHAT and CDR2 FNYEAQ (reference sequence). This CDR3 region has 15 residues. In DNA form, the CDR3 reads TGTGCTAGCAGTCCAGGAGCTAGCGGCTTCAATGAGCAGTTCTTC. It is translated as CASSPGASGFNEQFF.

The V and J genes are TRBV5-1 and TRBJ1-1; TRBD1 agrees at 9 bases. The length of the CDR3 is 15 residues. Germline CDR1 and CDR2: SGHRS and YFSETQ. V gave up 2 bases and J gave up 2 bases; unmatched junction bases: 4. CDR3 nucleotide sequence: TGCGCCAGCAGCTTTCGGACAGGGGACAACACTGAAGCTTTCTTT. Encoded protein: CASSFRTGDNTEAFF.

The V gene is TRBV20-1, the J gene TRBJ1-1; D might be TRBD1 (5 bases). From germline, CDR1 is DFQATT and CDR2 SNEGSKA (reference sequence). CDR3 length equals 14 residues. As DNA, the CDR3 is TGCAGATTTAGGGTAGGCAGGGCGGAGACTGAAGCTTTCTTT. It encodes CRFRVGRAETEAFF.

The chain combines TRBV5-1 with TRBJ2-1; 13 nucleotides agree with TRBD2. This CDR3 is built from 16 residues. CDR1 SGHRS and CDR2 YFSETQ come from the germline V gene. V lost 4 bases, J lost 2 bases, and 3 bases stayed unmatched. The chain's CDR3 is CASSETSGGTYNEQFF. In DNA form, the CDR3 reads TGCGCCAGCAGCGAGACTAGCGGGGGGACCTACAATGAGCAGTTCTTC.

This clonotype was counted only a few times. CDR3 DNA sequence: TGCGCCAGCAGCGATGGGACAGGGGGAAACAATGAGCAGTTCTTC. Amino acid sequence: CASSDGTGGNNEQFF. The rearrangement joins TRBV5-1 to TRBJ2-1; 11 bases fit TRBD1. V was clipped by 4 bases and J by 5 bases; unmatched bases: 5. This CDR3 has 15 residues. The germline CDR1 and CDR2 sequences are SGHRS and YFSETQ.

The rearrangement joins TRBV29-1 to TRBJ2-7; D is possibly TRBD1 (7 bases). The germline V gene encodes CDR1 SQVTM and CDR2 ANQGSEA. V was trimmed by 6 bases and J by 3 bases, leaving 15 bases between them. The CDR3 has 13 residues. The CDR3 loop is CSVEGARRYEQYF. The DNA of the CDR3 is TGCAGCGTGGAGGGGGCTAGACGCTACGAGCAGTACTTC.

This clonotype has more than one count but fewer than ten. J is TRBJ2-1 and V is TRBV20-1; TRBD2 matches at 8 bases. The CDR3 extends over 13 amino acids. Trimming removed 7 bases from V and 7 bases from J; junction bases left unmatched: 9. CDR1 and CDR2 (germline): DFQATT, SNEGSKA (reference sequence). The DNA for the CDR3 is TGCAGTGGGAGCGGGAGTGATGGGAATGAGCAGTTCTTC. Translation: CSGSGSDGNEQFF.

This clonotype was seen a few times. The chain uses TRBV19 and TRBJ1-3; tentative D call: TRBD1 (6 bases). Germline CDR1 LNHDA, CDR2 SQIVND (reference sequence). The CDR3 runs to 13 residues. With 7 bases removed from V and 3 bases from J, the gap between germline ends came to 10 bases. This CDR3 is CASKRGIGNTIYF. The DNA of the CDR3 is TGTGCCAGTAAGAGGGGGATTGGAAACACCATATATTTT.

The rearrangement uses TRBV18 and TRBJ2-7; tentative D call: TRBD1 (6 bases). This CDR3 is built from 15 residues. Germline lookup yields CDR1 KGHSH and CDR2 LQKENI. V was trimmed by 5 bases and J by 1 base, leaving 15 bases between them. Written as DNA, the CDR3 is TGTGCCAGCTCATCCTCACAGGGACGGTCCTACGAGCAGTACTTC. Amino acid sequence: CASSSSQGRSYEQYF.

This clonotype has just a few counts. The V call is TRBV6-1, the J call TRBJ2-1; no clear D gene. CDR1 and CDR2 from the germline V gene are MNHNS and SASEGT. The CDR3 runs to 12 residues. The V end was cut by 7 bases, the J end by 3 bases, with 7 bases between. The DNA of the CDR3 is TGTGCCAGCATTTTCAACTACAATGAGCAGTTCTTC. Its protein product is CASIFNYNEQFF.

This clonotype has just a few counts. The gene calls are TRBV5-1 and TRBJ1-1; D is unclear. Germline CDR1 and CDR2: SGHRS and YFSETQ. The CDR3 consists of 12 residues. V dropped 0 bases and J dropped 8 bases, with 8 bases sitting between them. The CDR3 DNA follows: TGCGCCAGCAGCTTGGGACCGAAAGAAGCTTTCTTT. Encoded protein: CASSLGPKEAFF. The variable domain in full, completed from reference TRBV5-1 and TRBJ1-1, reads KAGVTQTPRYLIKTRGQQVTLSCSPISGHRSVSWYQQTPGQGLQFLFEYFSETQRNKGNFPGRFSGRQFSNSRSEMNVSTLELGDSALYLCASSLGPKEAFFGQGTRLTVV.

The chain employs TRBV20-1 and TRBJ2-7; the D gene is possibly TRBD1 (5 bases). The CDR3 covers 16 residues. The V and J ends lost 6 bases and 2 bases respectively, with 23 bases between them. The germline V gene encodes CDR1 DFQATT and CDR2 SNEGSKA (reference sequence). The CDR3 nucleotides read TGCAGTGCCCAGGACAATAAAGGGTGGCCGACCTACGAGCAGTACTTC. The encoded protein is CSAQDNKGWPTYEQYF.

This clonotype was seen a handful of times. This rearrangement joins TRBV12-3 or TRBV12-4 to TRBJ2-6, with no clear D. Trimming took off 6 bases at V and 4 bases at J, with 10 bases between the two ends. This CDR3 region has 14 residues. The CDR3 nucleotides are TGTGCCAGCAGACCCACTTCCGGGGCCAACGTCCTGACTTTC. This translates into CASRPTSGANVLTF.

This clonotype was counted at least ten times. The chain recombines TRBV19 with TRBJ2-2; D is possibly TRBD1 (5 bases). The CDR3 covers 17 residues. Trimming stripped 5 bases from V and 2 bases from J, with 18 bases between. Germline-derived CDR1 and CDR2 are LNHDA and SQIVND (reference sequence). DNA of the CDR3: TGTGCCAGTAGTGAAGGACGGACAAGCTTAAACACCGGGGAGCTGTTTTTT. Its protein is CASSEGRTSLNTGELFF.

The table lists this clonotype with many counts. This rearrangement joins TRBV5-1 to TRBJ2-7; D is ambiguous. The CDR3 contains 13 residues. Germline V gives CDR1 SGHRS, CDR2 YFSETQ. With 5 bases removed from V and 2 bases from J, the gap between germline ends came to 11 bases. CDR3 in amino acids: CASRDLRTYEQYF. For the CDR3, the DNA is TGCGCCAGCAGGGACCTAAGGACCTACGAGCAGTACTTC.

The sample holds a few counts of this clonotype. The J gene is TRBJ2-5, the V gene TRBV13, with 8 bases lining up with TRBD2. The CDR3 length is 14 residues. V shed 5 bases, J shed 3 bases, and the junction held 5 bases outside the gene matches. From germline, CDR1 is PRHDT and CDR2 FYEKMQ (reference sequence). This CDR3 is CASSEKTSEETQYF. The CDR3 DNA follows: TGTGCCAGCAGCGAAAAGACTAGCGAAGAGACCCAGTACTTC.

This CDR3 is CASSIPSGGRTDTQYF. The CDR3, as DNA: TGCGCCAGCAGCATCCCTAGCGGGGGGCGTACAGATACGCAGTATTTT. The chain uses TRBV5-1 and TRBJ2-3; 11 nucleotides line up with TRBD2. Germline loops: CDR1 SGHRS, CDR2 YFSETQ. The J segment lost 3 bases and the V segment lost 4 bases, leaving 7 bases of the junction unmatched. The CDR3 has 16 residues. The full variable domain, with the rest looked up from reference TRBV5-1 and TRBJ2-3, is KAGVTQTPRYLIKTRGQQVTLSCSPISGHRSVSWYQQTPGQGLQFLFEYFSETQRNKGNFPGRFSGRQFSNSRSEMNVSTLELGDSALYLCASSIPSGGRTDTQYFGPGTRLTVL.